This T cell receptor beta chain was retrieved from a study of shared clonotypes between healthy human individuals. Whole-study context: Per donor, CD8 memory used one plate, CD8 naive used two, CD4 memory used three and CD4 naive used three.

The method was immunoSEQ multiplex PCR; TCRdb's version includes in-frame clones alone and lacks a portion of them. This sample has about 2.4 million clones, with 93% found just once. Splitting the CD4+ cells yielded a CD45RA+ naive subset and a CD45RA-negative memory subset. Points on this clone: Antigen: not known.

The CDR3 totals 16 residues. Germline trimming cut 7 bases from V and 5 bases from J; bases unmatched to any gene: 11. The germline V gene encodes CDR1 LNHDA and CDR2 SQIVND (reference sequence). Notes on the study in general: Some naive CD4 clonotypes, about 5%, turned up in common across four donors.

This receptor was identified in a man younger than 30 in good health. Some clones in this sample may be carry-over from other donors' samples. The sequencing sample was made of naive CD4+ T cells from PBMCs. Subset here: CD45RA+ positively selected. The chain has TRBV19 and TRBJ2-1; 10 bases are a match to TRBD1. Written as DNA, the CDR3 is TGTGCCAGTACCCCGCGGGGACAGGGGCCAAACAATGAGCAGTTCTTC. Translated: CASTPRGQGPNNEQFF. Using reference TRBV19 and TRBJ2-1 for the parts outside the CDR3, the full variable domain is DGGITQSPKYLFRKEGQNVTLSCEQNLNHDAMYWYRQDPGQGLRLIYYSQIVNDFQKGDIAEGYSVSREKKESFPLTVTSAQKNPTAFYLCASTPRGQGPNNEQFFGPGTRLTVL.